This T cell receptor (beta chain) derives from a study of T cell responses to AZD1222 COVID-19 vaccine (dated by TCRdb to the early 2020s). Background on the whole study: AZD1222 recipients with second doses at about 4 weeks or about 12 weeks were pooled, because spike-specific TCR depth and breadth did not differ between schedules. A total of over 230 trial participants underwent TCR sequencing, of whom about 200 had received two doses of AZD1222 and around 25 had received two doses of the MenACWY control vaccine. Trial participants were enrolled by age into 18-55, 56-69 and 70-plus year subgroups, with about 150, 28 and 57 TCR-sequenced participants respectively. Broader findings and caveats from the paper: Only five to seven AZD1222 recipients were SARS-CoV-2 seropositive at baseline, limiting conclusions about previously exposed vaccinees. Epitopes outside the regions mutated in the B.1.351 and B.1.1.7 variants were reportedly recognized by nearly half of the unique spike-specific TCRs. In the small 56-69-year group, the increase in depth fell short of significance, most likely because of low power. After two AZD1222 doses, both the breadth and the depth of spike-specific TCRs were significantly higher than at day 0 and than in MenACWY recipients. Because no samples from the day 14 peak response were available, repertoires could be characterized only after the peak T cell response. Participants were mostly white British and included more females than males, and it was suggested by the authors that clonal diversity may have been underestimated. Vaccine-associated CD4 TCRs spanned the whole spike protein, with dominant responses in regions 160-218 and 743-854.

The label giving this sample's time point can be read as: baseline before first vaccination. Samples from vaccinated people were obtained from the UK trials COV001 and COV002, which included a single-blind randomized controlled phase 2/3 trial of AZD1222 (ChAdOx1 nCoV-19) in healthy adults. For TCRbeta chain sequencing, PBMC samples were collected from trial participants at day 0 and at day 28 after the second dose. The CDR3 regions of human TCRbeta chains were analyzed by immunosequencing. The paper's processing steps were these. TCRs in the repertoires were matched against a reference library of SARS-CoV-2-specific TCRs that had been generated with the MIRA antigen-specificity platform. Breadth was defined as the fraction of unique TCRs that were SARS-CoV-2-associated, and depth was defined as the fraction of total T cells that were SARS-CoV-2-associated. Each spike-specific TCR was assigned to its reactive spike region and to a CD4 or CD8 class using the MIRA data. Log10-transformed breadth and depth values were compared by one-way ANOVA with Sidak's multiple comparisons tests. In TCRdb, the immuneACCESS table is reduced to in-frame sequences with V and J assigned. These tables do not hold every clone; where another copy was compared, an unresolved V gene accounts for under half, and the others remain unexplained. The V and J calls and the clone size are those of that table, but D and trimming were determined from the DNA. This sample is represented by about 140,000 clones; about 93% of them were singletons. Less than 4.5% of the sample comes from the top ten.

With regard to this clone: Its antigen remains unidentified. Base quality data are lacking; no much larger clone is found one base away.

The germline V gene yields SGDLS for CDR1 and YYNGEE for CDR2. V loses 0 bases at its end and J loses 2 bases; junction bases beyond the gene matches: 5. From the cysteine through the phenylalanine, the CDR3 covers 16 amino acids. Only the CDR3 DNA is retained, 48 bases long and in frame from the first base. The chain is encoded by TRBV9 joined to TRBJ2-1; TRBD2 lines up with 7 middle nucleotides. The sample in question was peripheral blood, obtained on day 0 of AZD1222 vaccination. The clonotype comes from an adult in good health. For the CDR3, the sequence is CASSVGPGLAYNEQFF. DNA sequence: TGTGCCAGCAGCGTAGGCCCCGGACTAGCCTACAATGAGCAGTTCTTC.